These 29 T cell receptor beta chains were sequenced from one sample in a study of blood T cell repertoires in COVID-19 (dated by TCRdb to the early 2020s). The library was generated by the immunoSEQ multiplex PCR assay. TCRdb carries this immuneACCESS record with in-frame sequences only. Its versions omit some clonotypes, under half of them owing to an unresolved V gene in the studies checked, with the rest unexplained. The sample table contains 35,000 to 40,000 clones; only one count was recorded for 80% to 85% of them. Clones ranked in the top ten supply around 1.6% of the sample. The sequenced material came from peripheral blood. Source of these receptors: a man aged 55 to 69 with COVID-19, enrolled during active disease.

This clone was seen only once. CDR3 DNA sequence: TGTGCCAGCAGCAGAACCGGGACTAGCGGATCCTACGAGCAGTACTTC. It yields the protein CASSRTGTSGSYEQYF. The V and J genes are TRBV7-3 and TRBJ2-7, with 11 bases aligning to TRBD2. This CDR3 contains 16 residues. Trimming at V came to 5 bases and at J to 1 base, leaving 7 bases not matched to a gene. The germline V gene has CDR1 SGHTA and CDR2 FQGTGA.

The CDR3 DNA reads TGCGCCAGCAGCTTGGAAGAGATCACTGAAGCTTTCTTT. It codes for CASSLEEITEAFF. This chain links TRBV5-1 with TRBJ1-1; D is unclear. CDR1 is SGHRS, CDR2 YFSETQ, per germline. This CDR3 has 13 residues. V lost 0 bases, J lost 4 bases, and 7 bases lay in between.

This clone appeared a few times. The chain joins TRBV6-5 to TRBJ1-6; TRBD1 matches at 11 bases. CDR1 and CDR2 from the germline V gene are MNHEY and SVGAGI. There are 15 residues in the CDR3. Unmatched junction bases numbered 4, after V lost 2 bases and J lost 10 bases. The CDR3 nucleotides read TGTGCCAGCAGTTACAGGACAGGGGGCGGCTCACCCCTCCACTTT. Its protein product is CASSYRTGGGSPLHF.

The CDR3, as DNA: TGTGCCAGCAGGGCTACCAGGGGCTCCTACAATGAGCAGTTCTTC. Translated: CASRATRGSYNEQFF. This sequence joins TRBV14 and TRBJ2-1, with D perhaps matching TRBD1 (6 bases). Trimming took 6 bases from V and 0 from J, leaving 12 bases between them. The CDR3 runs 15 residues. Germline-derived CDR1 and CDR2 are SGHDN and FVKESK.

This clone has only a few counts. The V and J genes are TRBV28 and TRBJ1-3; the D gene is possibly TRBD1 (5 bases). V lost 3 bases, J lost 0 bases, and 15 bases lay in between. The CDR3 length is 17 residues. CDR1 MDHEN and CDR2 SYDVKM come from the germline V gene. The CDR3 DNA is TGTGCCAGCAGTTTGGGGCTGAAGGGCAGCTCTGGAAACACCATATATTTT. It codes for CASSLGLKGSSGNTIYF.

Concerning this clone: The same CDR3 can be traced to other DNA sequences in this sample. The chain employs TRBV6-6 and TRBJ2-3; 12 positions match TRBD1. The CDR3 spans 18 residues. With V trimmed by 5 bases and J by 1 base, 10 bases remained unmatched. Germline V gene lookup returns CDR1 MNHNY and CDR2 SVGAGI (reference sequence). The CDR3 reads CASSRRDRGRSGTDTQYF. The CDR3 coding sequence is TGTGCCAGCAGTCGAAGGGACAGGGGGCGGAGTGGCACAGATACGCAGTATTTT.

V usage is TRBV7-2 and J usage is TRBJ2-1; unclear D gene. Germline V gene data show CDR1 as SGHTA and CDR2 as FQGNSA. This CDR3 comprises 15 residues. V lost 5 bases and J 4 bases, leaving 15 bases between the germline ends. DNA of the CDR3: TGTGCCAGCAGCCCAGCATTTGGGCCGTACAATGAGCAGTTCTTC. This sequence encodes CASSPAFGPYNEQFF.

The chain is built from TRBV7-9 and TRBJ1-1, with no clear D. The CDR3 is 16 amino acids. V lost 0 bases to trimming and J lost 4 bases, with 15 bases between them. Germline V gene data show CDR1 as SEHNR and CDR2 as FQNEAQ (reference sequence). The CDR3 nucleotides read TGTGCCAGCAGCTTAGCAGGCGGGTACATTTTCACTGAAGCTTTCTTT. Amino acids: CASSLAGGYIFTEAFF.

This chain connects TRBV19 to TRBJ1-5; D is undetermined. Looked up from germline, CDR1 is LNHDA and CDR2 is SQIVND (reference sequence). The CDR3 totals 12 residues. V was clipped by 7 bases and J by 6 bases, with 10 bases between them. CDR3 sequence (DNA): TGTGCCAGTAATGGCTTTGGTCAGCCCCAGCATTTT. This gives the protein CASNGFGQPQHF.

This clone was seen only once. The chain carries TRBV7-2 and TRBJ1-1; no firm D call. Germline V gene data show CDR1 as SGHTA and CDR2 as FQGNSA. The CDR3 consists of 14 residues. Trimming cost V 0 bases and J 0 bases, with 5 bases left between them. The CDR3 region is CASSLARVNTEAFF. The DNA for the CDR3 is TGTGCCAGCAGCTTAGCGCGAGTGAACACTGAAGCTTTCTTT.

The chain has TRBV28 and TRBJ1-5, with TRBD1 as a possible D gene (5 bases). Germline V lookup: CDR1 MDHEN, CDR2 SYDVKM. V was trimmed by 3 bases and J by 5 bases, leaving 11 bases between them. The CDR3 spans 14 residues. The CDR3 sequence is CASSFTGWDQPQHF. CDR3 nucleotide sequence: TGTGCCAGCAGTTTTACAGGATGGGATCAGCCCCAGCATTTT.

This clone was detected only once. V is TRBV18 and J is TRBJ1-1; D not resolved. The germline V gene encodes CDR1 KGHSH and CDR2 LQKENI. The V end lost 3 bases, the J end lost 0 bases, and 14 bases lay between the germline ends. The CDR3 extends over 16 amino acids. For the CDR3, the DNA is TGTGCCAGCTCACCCCGACATATGGGCGTGAACACTGAAGCTTTCTTT. It translates to CASSPRHMGVNTEAFF. Full variable domain (outside the CDR3, taken from reference TRBV18 and TRBJ1-1): NAGVMQNPRHLVRRRGQEARLRCSPMKGHSHVYWYRQLPEEGLKFMVYLQKENIIDESGMPKERFSAEFPKEGPSILRIQQVVRGDSAAYFCASSPRHMGVNTEAFFGQGTRLTVV.

A single count supports this clone. CDR3 residues: CASSLGGRTNNEQFF. In DNA form, the CDR3 reads TGTGCCAGCAGCTTAGGCGGGAGAACCAACAATGAGCAGTTCTTC. J is TRBJ2-1 and V is TRBV7-2; TRBD2 matches 7 bases. After removal of 1 base from V and 5 bases from J, the junction contained 5 bases not matched to a gene. The CDR3 is 15 residues long. Germline V lookup: CDR1 SGHTA, CDR2 FQGNSA.

This clone was seen a handful of times. This sequence joins TRBV7-2 and TRBJ1-5, with 7 positions matching TRBD1. Germline V gene data show CDR1 as SGHTA and CDR2 as FQGNSA. V lost 3 bases, J lost 3 bases, and 2 bases stayed unmatched. CDR3 size: 14 residues. CDR3 region: CASSLGQSNQPQHF. As DNA, the CDR3 is TGTGCCAGCAGCTTGGGACAGTCCAATCAGCCCCAGCATTTT. Combining the CDR3 with reference TRBV7-2 and TRBJ1-5 gives the whole variable domain GAGVSQSPSNKVTEKGKDVELRCDPISGHTALYWYRQSLGQGLEFLIYFQGNSAPDKSGLPSDRFSAERTGGSVSTLTIQRTQQEDSAVYLCASSLGQSNQPQHFGDGTRLSIL.

V and J are TRBV7-3 and TRBJ2-3; 8 nucleotides match TRBD1. With V trimmed by 4 bases and J by 4 bases, 4 bases remained unmatched. The CDR3 has 14 residues. The germline V gene has CDR1 SGHTA and CDR2 FQGTGA. Here the CDR3 reads CASSSGQGPDTQYF. CDR3 nucleotide sequence: TGTGCCAGCAGCTCCGGACAGGGTCCAGATACGCAGTATTTT.

The rearrangement joins TRBV5-5 to TRBJ1-4; D not certain. V was cut by 2 bases and J by 0 bases, with 11 bases left in between. The CDR3 totals 16 residues. Germline CDR1 SGHKS, CDR2 YYEKEE (reference sequence). The CDR3 loop reads CASSFVLSTTNEKLFF. The CDR3 DNA sequence: TGTGCCAGCAGCTTCGTTCTATCAACAACTAATGAAAAACTGTTTTTT.

The chain has TRBV13 and TRBJ2-3; 11 bases are a match to TRBD2. V dropped 5 bases and J dropped 2; count of bases not matched to a gene: 12. The CDR3 is made up of 18 amino acids. CDR1 is PRHDT, CDR2 FYEKMQ, per germline (reference sequence). CDR3 nucleotides: TGTGCCAGCAGCCTGAGGGCTAGCGGGAGGCTCATCACAGATACGCAGTATTTT. Translated: CASSLRASGRLITDTQYF.

This chain connects TRBV6-2 or TRBV6-3 to TRBJ2-1; a weak D match, TRBD1 (5 bases). V shed 5 bases and J shed 9 bases, with 14 bases lying between them. This CDR3 contains 13 residues. Looked up from germline, CDR1 is MNHEY and CDR2 is SVGEGT. The CDR3 nucleotides read TGTGCCAGCAGTACAACCCGCGACAGTGAGCAGTTCTTC. Protein sequence: CASSTTRDSEQFF.

The sample holds one count of this clone. The chain combines TRBV5-1 with TRBJ1-3; tentatively, D is TRBD1 (6 bases). This CDR3 has 15 amino acids. CDR1 SGHRS and CDR2 YFSETQ come from the germline V gene. With 0 bases removed from V and 2 bases from J, the gap between germline ends came to 9 bases. The CDR3 nucleotides read TGCGCCAGCAGCTTGGATGACAGGACTGGAAACACCATATATTTT. This encodes CASSLDDRTGNTIYF. The variable domain in full, completed from reference TRBV5-1 and TRBJ1-3, reads KAGVTQTPRYLIKTRGQQVTLSCSPISGHRSVSWYQQTPGQGLQFLFEYFSETQRNKGNFPGRFSGRQFSNSRSEMNVSTLELGDSALYLCASSLDDRTGNTIYFGEGSWLTVV.

The chain uses TRBV16 and TRBJ1-2; 7 nucleotides agree with TRBD1. CDR3 length equals 13 residues. Germline V CDR1 and CDR2: KGHSY, FQNENV. Trimming took 4 bases from V and 6 from J; bases not matched to a gene: 5. CDR3 bases: TGTGCCAGCAGCCCGTCGACAGGGCATGGCTACACCTTC. This encodes CASSPSTGHGYTF.

This chain uses TRBV6-4 with TRBJ1-6; TRBD1 is a possible D gene (5 bases). Per germline, CDR1 MRHNA and CDR2 SNTAGT. Trimming left V 7 bases short and J 10 bases short, with 17 bases between. This CDR3 spans 14 amino acids. The CDR3 region is CASTLDNGGSPLHF. Here the CDR3 DNA reads TGTGCCAGCACCCTGGACAACGGGGGATCACCCCTCCACTTT.

This clone has a single count. The chain recombines TRBV19 with TRBJ2-3; D is perhaps TRBD1 (6 bases). Per the germline V gene, CDR1 is LNHDA and CDR2 is SQIVND (reference sequence). The ends were cut back, 6 bases at V and 2 bases at J, with 9 bases in the middle. The CDR3 is 13 amino acids. CDR3 residues: CASRRTVTDTQYF. CDR3 sequence (DNA): TGTGCCAGTAGACGGACAGTCACAGATACGCAGTATTTT.

The V and J genes are TRBV4-1 and TRBJ2-1; 9 positions agree with TRBD2. CDR1 MGHRA and CDR2 YSYEKL come from the germline V gene. The CDR3 is 17 residues long. After removal of 1 base from V and 4 bases from J, the junction contained 8 bases not matched to a gene. The CDR3 loop reads CASSQVDMGLAYNEQFF. The CDR3 nucleotides are TGCGCCAGCAGCCAAGTTGATATGGGACTAGCTTACAATGAGCAGTTCTTC.

This clone has only a few counts. This chain uses TRBV14 with TRBJ1-1; TRBD1 aligns across 9 bases. This CDR3 has 15 residues. Unmatched junction bases numbered 4, after V lost 4 bases and J lost 1 base. Germline V gene data show CDR1 as SGHDN and CDR2 as FVKESK. CDR3 coding DNA: TGTGCCAGCAGCCGGGGGACAGGGTGGAACACTGAAGCTTTCTTT. Residues: CASSRGTGWNTEAFF.

The chain joins TRBV27 to TRBJ2-3, with D hard to call. Germline CDR1 reads MNHEY; CDR2 reads SMNVEV (reference sequence). V was shortened by 6 bases and J by 2 bases, with 9 bases between the two germline ends. The CDR3 length is 13 residues. As DNA, the CDR3 is TGTGCCAGCAGCCAACTACCCACAGATACGCAGTATTTT. This encodes CASSQLPTDTQYF.

The chain carries TRBV12-5 and TRBJ1-2; 9 bases agree with TRBD1. Germline CDR1 reads LGHNT; CDR2 reads FRNRAP. Trimming cost V 5 bases and J 4 bases; bases outside gene matches: 5. The CDR3 covers 14 residues. Here the CDR3 reads CASGPVTGGYGYTF. The CDR3 DNA follows: TGTGCTAGTGGTCCGGTGACAGGGGGCTATGGCTACACCTTC.

The CDR3 sequence is CASRPTVPSAQYF. The CDR3, as DNA: TGTGCCAGCAGACCGACAGTCCCCTCGGCCCAGTACTTC. J is TRBJ2-5 and V is TRBV6-5; D is perhaps TRBD1 (5 bases). The CDR3 sequence is 13 residues long. V lost 6 bases, J lost 9 bases, and 17 bases lay in between. In germline, CDR1 is MNHEY, CDR2 SVGAGI.

This chain uses TRBV27 with TRBJ2-4, with 7 positions matching TRBD1. Germline V lookup: CDR1 MNHEY, CDR2 SMNVEV (reference sequence). The CDR3 extends over 16 amino acids. The J segment lost 0 bases and the V segment lost 4 bases, leaving 6 bases of the junction unmatched. The chain's CDR3 is CASSSGQKLAKNIQYF. The CDR3 DNA reads as TGTGCCAGCAGTTCGGGACAGAAGTTAGCCAAAAACATTCAGTACTTC.

The chain joins TRBV4-1 to TRBJ2-1; 7 bases map to TRBD2. V gave up 4 bases and J gave up 0 bases; unmatched junction bases: 6. CDR1 and CDR2 (germline): MGHRA, YSYEKL. The CDR3 consists of 16 residues. The CDR3 here is CASSPSSGASYNEQFF. The CDR3 nucleotides read TGCGCCAGCAGCCCCTCCAGCGGGGCCTCCTACAATGAGCAGTTCTTC.